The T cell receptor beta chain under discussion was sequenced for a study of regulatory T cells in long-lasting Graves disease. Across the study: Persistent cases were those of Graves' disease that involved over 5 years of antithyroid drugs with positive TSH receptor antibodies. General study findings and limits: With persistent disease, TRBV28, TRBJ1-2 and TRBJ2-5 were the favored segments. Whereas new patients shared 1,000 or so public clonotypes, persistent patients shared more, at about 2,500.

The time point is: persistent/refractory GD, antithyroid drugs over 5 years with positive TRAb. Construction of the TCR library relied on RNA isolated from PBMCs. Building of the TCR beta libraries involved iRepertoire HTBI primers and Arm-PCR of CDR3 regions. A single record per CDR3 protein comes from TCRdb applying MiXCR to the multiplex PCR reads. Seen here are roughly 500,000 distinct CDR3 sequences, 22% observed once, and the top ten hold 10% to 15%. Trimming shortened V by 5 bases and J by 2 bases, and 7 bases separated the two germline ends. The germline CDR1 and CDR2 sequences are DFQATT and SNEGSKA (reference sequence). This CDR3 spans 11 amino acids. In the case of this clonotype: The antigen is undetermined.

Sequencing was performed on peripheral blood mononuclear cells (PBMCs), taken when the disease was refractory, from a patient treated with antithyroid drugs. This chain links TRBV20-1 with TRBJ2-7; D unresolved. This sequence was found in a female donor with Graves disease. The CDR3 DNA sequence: TGCAGTGCTCCCAGTACCTACGAGCAGTACTTC. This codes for CSAPSTYEQYF.